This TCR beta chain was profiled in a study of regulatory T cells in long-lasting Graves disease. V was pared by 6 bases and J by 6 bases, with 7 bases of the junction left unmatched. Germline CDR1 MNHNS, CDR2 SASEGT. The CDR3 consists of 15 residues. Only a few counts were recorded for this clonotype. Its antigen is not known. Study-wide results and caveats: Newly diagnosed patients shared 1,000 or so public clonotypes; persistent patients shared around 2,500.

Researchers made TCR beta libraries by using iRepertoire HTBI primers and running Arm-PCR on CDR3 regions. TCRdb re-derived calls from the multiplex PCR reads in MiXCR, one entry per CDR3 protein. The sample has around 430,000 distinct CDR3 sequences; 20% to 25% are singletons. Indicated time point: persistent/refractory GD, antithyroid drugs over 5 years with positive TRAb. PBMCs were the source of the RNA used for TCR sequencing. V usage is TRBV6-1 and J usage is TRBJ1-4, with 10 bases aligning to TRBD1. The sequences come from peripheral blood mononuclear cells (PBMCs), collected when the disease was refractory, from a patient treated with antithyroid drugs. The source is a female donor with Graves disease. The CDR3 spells CASRETGTGDEKLFF. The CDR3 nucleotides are TGTGCCAGCAGGGAAACCGGGACAGGGGATGAAAAACTGTTTTTT.